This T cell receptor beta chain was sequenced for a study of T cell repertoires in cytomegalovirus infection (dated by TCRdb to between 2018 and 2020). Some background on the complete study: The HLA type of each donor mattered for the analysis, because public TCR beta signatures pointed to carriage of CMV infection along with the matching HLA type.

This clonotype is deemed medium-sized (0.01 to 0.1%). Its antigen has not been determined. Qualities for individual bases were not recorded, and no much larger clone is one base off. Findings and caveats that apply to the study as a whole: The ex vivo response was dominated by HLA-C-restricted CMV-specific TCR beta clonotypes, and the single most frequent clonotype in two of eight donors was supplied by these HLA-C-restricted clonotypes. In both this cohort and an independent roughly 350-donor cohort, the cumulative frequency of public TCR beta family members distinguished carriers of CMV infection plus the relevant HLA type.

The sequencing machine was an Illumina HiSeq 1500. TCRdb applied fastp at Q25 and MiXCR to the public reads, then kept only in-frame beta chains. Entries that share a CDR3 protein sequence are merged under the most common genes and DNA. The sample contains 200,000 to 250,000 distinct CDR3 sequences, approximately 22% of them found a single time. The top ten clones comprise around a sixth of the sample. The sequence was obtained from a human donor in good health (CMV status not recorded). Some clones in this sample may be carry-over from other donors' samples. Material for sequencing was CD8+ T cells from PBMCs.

Read as DNA, the sequence is TGTGCCAGCAGCTTAGTTGGCGGGGCTAGCACAGATACGCAGTATTTT. This yields the protein CASSLVGGASTDTQYF. The sequence is built from TRBV7-8 and TRBJ2-3; the D gene is perhaps TRBD2, on 6 matching bases. Deletion took 1 base off V and 0 bases off J, with a span of 11 bases between the germline ends. Inclusive of the bounding cysteine and phenylalanine, the CDR3 is 16 residues long. Only the CDR3 portion is preserved as DNA: 48 bases, with reading frame beginning at the first base. Per the germline V gene, SGHVS is the CDR1 and FQNEAQ is the CDR2.